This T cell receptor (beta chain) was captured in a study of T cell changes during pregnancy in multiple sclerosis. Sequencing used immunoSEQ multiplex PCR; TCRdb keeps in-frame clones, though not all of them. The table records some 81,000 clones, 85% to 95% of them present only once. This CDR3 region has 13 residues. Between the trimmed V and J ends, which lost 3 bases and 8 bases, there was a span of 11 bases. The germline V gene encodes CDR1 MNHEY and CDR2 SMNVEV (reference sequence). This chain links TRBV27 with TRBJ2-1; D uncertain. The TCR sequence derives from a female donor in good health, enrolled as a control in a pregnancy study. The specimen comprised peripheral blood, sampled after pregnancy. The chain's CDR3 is CASSFRVGDEQFF. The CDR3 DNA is TGTGCCAGCAGTTTCCGGGTTGGCGATGAGCAGTTCTTC.